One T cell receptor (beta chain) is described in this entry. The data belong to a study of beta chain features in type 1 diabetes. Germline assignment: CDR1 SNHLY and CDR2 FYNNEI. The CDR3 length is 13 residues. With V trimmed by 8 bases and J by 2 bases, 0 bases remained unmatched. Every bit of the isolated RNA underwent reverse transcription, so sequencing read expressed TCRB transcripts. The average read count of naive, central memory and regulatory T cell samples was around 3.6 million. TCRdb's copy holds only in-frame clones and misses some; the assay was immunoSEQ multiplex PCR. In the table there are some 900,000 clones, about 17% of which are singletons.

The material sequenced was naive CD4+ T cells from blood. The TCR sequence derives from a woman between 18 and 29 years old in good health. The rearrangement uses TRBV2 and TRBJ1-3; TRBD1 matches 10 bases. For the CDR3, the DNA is TGTGCCAGCGGGACAGGGGCTGGAAACACCATATATTTT. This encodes CASGTGAGNTIYF. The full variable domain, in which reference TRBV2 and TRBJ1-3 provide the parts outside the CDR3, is EPEVTQTPSHQVTQMGQEVILRCVPISNHLYFYWYRQILGQKVEFLVSFYNNEISEKSEIFDDQFSVERPDGSNFTLKIRSTKLEDSAMYFCASGTGAGNTIYFGEGSWLTVV.